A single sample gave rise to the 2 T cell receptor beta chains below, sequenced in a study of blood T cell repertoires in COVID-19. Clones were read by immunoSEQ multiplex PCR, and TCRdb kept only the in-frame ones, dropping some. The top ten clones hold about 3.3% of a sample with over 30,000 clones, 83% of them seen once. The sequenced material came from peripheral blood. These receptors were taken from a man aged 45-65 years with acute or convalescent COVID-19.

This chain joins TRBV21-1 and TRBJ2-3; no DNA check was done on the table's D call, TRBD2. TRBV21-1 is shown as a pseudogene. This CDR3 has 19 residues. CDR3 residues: CASSAPQARLAGFTDTQYF. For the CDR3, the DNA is TGTGCCAGCAGCGCACCCCAGGCGAGACTAGCGGGATTCACAGATACGCAGTATTTT.

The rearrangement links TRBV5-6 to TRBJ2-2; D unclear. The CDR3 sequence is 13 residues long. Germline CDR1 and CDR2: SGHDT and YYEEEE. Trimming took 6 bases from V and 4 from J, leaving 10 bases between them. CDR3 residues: CASTLPSTGELFF. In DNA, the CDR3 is TGTGCCAGCACCTTACCGAGCACCGGGGAGCTGTTTTTT.